This TCR beta chain is from a study of blood T cell repertoires in COVID-19. V was clipped by 6 bases and J by 3 bases, with 14 bases between them. There are 13 residues in the CDR3. Germline lookup yields CDR1 SQVTM and CDR2 ANQGSEA. The assay was immunoSEQ multiplex PCR, and TCRdb's table has in-frame clones only and misses some. The sample records approximately 250,000 clones, around four fifths being singletons. The table lists this clone with a count of one. This sequence originates from a woman aged 60-75 years with active or convalescent COVID-19. The chain uses TRBV29-1 and TRBJ2-5; D might be TRBD1 (6 bases). Source material: peripheral blood. CDR3 bases: TGCAGCGTAACCGGACAGATCGAAGAGACCCAGTACTTC. This sequence encodes CSVTGQIEETQYF.